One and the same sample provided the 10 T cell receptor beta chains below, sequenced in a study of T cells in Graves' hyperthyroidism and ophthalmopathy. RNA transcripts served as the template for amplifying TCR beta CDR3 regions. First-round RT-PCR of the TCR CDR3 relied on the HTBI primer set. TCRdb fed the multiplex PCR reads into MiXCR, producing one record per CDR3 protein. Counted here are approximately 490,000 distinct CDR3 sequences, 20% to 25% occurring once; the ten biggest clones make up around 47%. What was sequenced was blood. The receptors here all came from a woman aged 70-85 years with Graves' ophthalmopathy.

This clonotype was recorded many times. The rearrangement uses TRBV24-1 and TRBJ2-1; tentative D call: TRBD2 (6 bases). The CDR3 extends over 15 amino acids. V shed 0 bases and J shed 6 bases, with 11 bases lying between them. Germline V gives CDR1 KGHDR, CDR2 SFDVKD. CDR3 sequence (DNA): TGTGCCACCAGTGATTTGGTACGGGGGATCAATGAGCAGTTCTTC. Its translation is CATSDLVRGINEQFF.

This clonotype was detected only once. The CDR3 region is CASSDAGVGETQYF. CDR3 DNA sequence: TGCGCCAGCAGTGATGCGGGAGTAGGAGAGACCCAGTACTTC. The chain recombines TRBV10-1 with TRBJ2-5; 7 bases map to TRBD2. CDR1 and CDR2 (germline): WNHNN, SYGVQD (reference sequence). The V segment lost 3 bases and the J segment 4 bases; nucleotides outside the gene matches: 5. This CDR3 contains 14 residues.

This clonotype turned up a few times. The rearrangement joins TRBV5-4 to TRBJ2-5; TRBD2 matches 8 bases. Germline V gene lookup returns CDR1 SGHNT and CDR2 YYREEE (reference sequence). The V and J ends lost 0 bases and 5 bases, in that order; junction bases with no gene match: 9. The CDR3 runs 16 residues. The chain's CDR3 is CASSLEPAGASETQYF. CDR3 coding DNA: TGTGCCAGCAGCTTGGAGCCAGCGGGAGCTTCTGAGACCCAGTACTTC.

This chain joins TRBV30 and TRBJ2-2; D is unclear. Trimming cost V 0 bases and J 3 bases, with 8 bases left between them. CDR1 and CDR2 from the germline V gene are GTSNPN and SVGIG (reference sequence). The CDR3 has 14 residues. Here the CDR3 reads CAWSVLRYTGELFF. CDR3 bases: TGTGCCTGGAGTGTCCTCCGGTACACCGGGGAGCTGTTTTTT.

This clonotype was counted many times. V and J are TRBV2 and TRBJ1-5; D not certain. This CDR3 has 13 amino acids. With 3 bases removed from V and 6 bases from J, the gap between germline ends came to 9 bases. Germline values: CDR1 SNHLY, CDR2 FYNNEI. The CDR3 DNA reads TGTGCCAGCAGTGACGTGACGCGTCAGCCCCAGCATTTT. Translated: CASSDVTRQPQHF. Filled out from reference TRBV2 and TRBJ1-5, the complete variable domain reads EPEVTQTPSHQVTQMGQEVILRCVPISNHLYFYWYRQILGQKVEFLVSFYNNEISEKSEIFDDQFSVERPDGSNFTLKIRSTKLEDSAMYFCASSDVTRQPQHFGDGTRLSIL.

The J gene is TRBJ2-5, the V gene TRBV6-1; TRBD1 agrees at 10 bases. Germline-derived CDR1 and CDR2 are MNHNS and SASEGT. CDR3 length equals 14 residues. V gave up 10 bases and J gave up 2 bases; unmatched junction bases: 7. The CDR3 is CATRQGAPQETQYF. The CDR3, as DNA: TGTGCCACCAGACAGGGGGCCCCACAAGAGACCCAGTACTTC.

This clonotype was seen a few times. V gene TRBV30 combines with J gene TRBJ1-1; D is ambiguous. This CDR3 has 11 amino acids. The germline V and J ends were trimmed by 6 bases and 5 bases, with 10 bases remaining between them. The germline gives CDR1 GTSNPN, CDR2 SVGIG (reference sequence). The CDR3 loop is CACEGGTEAFF. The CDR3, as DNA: TGTGCCTGCGAGGGAGGGACTGAAGCTTTCTTT.

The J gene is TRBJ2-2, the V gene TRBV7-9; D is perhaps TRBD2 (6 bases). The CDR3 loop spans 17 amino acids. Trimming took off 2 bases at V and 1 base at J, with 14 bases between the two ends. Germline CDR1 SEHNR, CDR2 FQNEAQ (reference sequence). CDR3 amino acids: CASSLHMSGWNTGELFF. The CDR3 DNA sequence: TGTGCCAGCAGCTTACACATGAGCGGGTGGAACACCGGGGAGCTGTTTTTT.

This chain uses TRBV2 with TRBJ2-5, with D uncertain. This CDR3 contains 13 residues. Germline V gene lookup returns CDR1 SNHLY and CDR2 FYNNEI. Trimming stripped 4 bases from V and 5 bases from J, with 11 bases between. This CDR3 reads CASSVSAIETQYF. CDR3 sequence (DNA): TGTGCCAGCAGTGTAAGTGCCATTGAGACCCAGTACTTC. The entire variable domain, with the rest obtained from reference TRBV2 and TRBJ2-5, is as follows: EPEVTQTPSHQVTQMGQEVILRCVPISNHLYFYWYRQILGQKVEFLVSFYNNEISEKSEIFDDQFSVERPDGSNFTLKIRSTKLEDSAMYFCASSVSAIETQYFGPGTRLLVL.

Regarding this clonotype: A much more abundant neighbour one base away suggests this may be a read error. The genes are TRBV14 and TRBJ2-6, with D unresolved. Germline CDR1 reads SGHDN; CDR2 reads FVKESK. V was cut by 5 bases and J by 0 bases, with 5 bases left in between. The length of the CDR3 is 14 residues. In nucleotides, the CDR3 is TGTGCCAGCAGCACAAGCTCTGGGGCCAACGTCCTGACTTTC. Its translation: CASSTSSGANVLTF.